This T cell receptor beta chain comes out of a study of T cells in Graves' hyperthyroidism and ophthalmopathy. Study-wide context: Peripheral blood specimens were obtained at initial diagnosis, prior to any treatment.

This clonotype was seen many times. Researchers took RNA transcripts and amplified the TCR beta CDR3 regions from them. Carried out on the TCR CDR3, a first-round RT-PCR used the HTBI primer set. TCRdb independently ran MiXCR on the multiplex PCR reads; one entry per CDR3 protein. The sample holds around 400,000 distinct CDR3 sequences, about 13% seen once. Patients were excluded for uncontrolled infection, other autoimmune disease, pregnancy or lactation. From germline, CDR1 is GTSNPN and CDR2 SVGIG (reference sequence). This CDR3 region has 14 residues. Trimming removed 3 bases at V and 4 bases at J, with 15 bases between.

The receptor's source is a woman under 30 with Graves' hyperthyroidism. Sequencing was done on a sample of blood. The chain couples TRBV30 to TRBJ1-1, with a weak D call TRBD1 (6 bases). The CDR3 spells CAWSEQGGFTEAFF. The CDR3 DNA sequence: TGTGCCTGGAGCGAACAGGGAGGGTTCACTGAAGCTTTCTTT. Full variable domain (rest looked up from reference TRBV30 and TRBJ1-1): SQTIHQWPATLVQPVGSPLSLECTVEGTSNPNLYWYRQAAGRGLQLLFYSVGIGQISSEVPQNLSASRPQDRQFILSSKKLLLSDSGFYLCAWSEQGGFTEAFFGQGTRLTVV.